One TCR beta chain is described in this entry. Its cognate antigen is unknown. Profiled with immunoSEQ multiplex PCR; TCRdb holds only in-frame clones, not every one. Here the sample spans 85,000 or so clones, over 80% being singletons. The data are from a study of T cell responses to AZD1222 COVID-19 vaccine. Study results and caveats: The breadth and depth of Spike-specific TCRs increased once two AZD1222 doses had been given. It was only a handful of AZD1222 recipients who were seropositive at baseline. Reportedly, nearly half the spike-specific TCRs target unmutated variant regions. No repertoire was sampled before or during the peak T cell response, only after it.

CDR1 SGHRS and CDR2 YFSETQ come from the germline V gene. This CDR3 is built from 14 residues. With 3 bases removed from V and 8 bases from J, the gap between germline ends came to 12 bases. The sequenced sample was peripheral blood, obtained on day 0 of AZD1222 vaccination. The chain joins TRBV5-1 to TRBJ1-6, with D unresolved. This TCR derives from an adult in good health. CDR3: CASSSDGGYSPLHF. For the CDR3, the DNA is TGCGCCAGCAGCTCGGACGGTGGGTATTCACCCCTCCACTTT.